A single sample is the source of the 22 T cell receptor beta chains below, sequenced in a study of T cells after yellow fever vaccination. TCRdb redid the calling of the 5' RACE reads with MiXCR, one entry per CDR3 protein. This sample yields tens of thousands of distinct CDR3 sequences, of which around 7.1% are seen a single time; roughly 28% belongs to the top ten. Here the sequenced sample was CD8+ T cells sorted from PBMCs, taken 10 to 11 days after the first yellow fever vaccination. These receptors originate from a man between 18 and 29 years old who received the YFV17D yellow fever vaccine.

Many counts were recorded for this clonotype. The chain employs TRBV6-5 and TRBJ2-1; tentatively, D is TRBD2 (5 bases). This CDR3 has 15 amino acids. The V end was cut by 2 bases, the J end by 3 bases, with 11 bases between. From germline, CDR1 is MNHEY and CDR2 SVGAGI. The CDR3 nucleotides are TGTGCCAGCAGTTACGGAGGTCCTAACTACAATGAGCAGTTCTTC. Amino acids: CASSYGGPNYNEQFF.

This clonotype has a count of ten or more. This rearrangement joins TRBV6-5 to TRBJ1-5, with D possibly being TRBD1 (6 bases). Deletions cut 6 bases from V and 2 bases from J, with 14 bases between. The CDR3 is 15 residues long. Per germline, CDR1 MNHEY and CDR2 SVGAGI. This CDR3 reads CASSPGARGNQPQHF. The CDR3 nucleotides are TGTGCCAGCAGCCCAGGGGCAAGGGGCAATCAGCCCCAGCATTTT.

The V call is TRBV5-1, the J call TRBJ1-1; D possibly corresponds to TRBD1 (5 bases). The V end was cut by 5 bases, the J end by 1 base, with 9 bases between. The CDR3 loop spans 13 amino acids. Germline V CDR1 and CDR2: SGHRS, YFSETQ. CDR3 amino acids: CASRRGGNTEAFF. In DNA form, the CDR3 reads TGCGCCAGCAGGCGGGGCGGGAACACTGAAGCTTTCTTT.

At least ten counts were recorded for this clonotype. V and J are TRBV5-1 and TRBJ2-1; TRBD1 matches 7 bases. V was clipped by 0 bases and J by 7 bases; unmatched bases: 10. The germline V gene has CDR1 SGHRS and CDR2 YFSETQ. The CDR3 is 16 amino acids. The CDR3 sequence: CASSLAEGQLGNEQFF. The CDR3 bases are TGCGCCAGCAGCTTGGCCGAGGGACAGTTAGGGAATGAGCAGTTCTTC.

This clonotype occurred many times. The chain combines TRBV28 with TRBJ2-3; TRBD2 matches at 9 bases. Losses at the gene ends were 3 bases for V and 2 bases for J; bases not matched to a gene: 6. Germline-derived CDR1 and CDR2 are MDHEN and SYDVKM. The length of the CDR3 is 16 residues. CDR3 DNA sequence: TGTGCCAGCAGTTTCGGTAGCGGGGGAGACACAGATACGCAGTATTTT. Its protein is CASSFGSGGDTDTQYF. Looking up the rest from reference TRBV28 and TRBJ2-3 gives the full variable domain: DVKVTQSSRYLVKRTGEKVFLECVQDMDHENMFWYRQDPGLGLRLIYFSYDVKMKEKGDIPEGYSVSREKKERFSLILESASTNQTSMYLCASSFGSGGDTDTQYFGPGTRLTVL.

The chain uses TRBV4-1 and TRBJ1-6; 7 nucleotides line up with TRBD1. CDR3 length: 15 amino acids. Germline lookup yields CDR1 MGHRA and CDR2 YSYEKL. V was pared by 2 bases and J by 11 bases, with 9 bases of the junction left unmatched. CDR3 protein: CASSQKTGPGTPLHF. For the CDR3, the DNA is TGCGCCAGCAGCCAAAAGACAGGGCCGGGGACACCCCTCCACTTT.

The chain uses TRBV7-2 and TRBJ2-7; TRBD2 aligns across 9 bases. Germline V lookup: CDR1 SGHTA, CDR2 FQGNSA. V was clipped by 3 bases and J by 0 bases; unmatched bases: 3. The CDR3 is made up of 15 amino acids. In DNA, the CDR3 is TGTGCCAGCAGCTTGAGCGGGGGGACCTCCTACGAGCAGTACTTC. It translates to CASSLSGGTSYEQYF.

There are many counts of this clonotype. The chain is built from TRBV20-1 and TRBJ2-5; D is unclear. Between the trimmed V and J ends, which lost 2 bases and 4 bases, there was a span of 2 bases. The length of the CDR3 is 10 residues. Germline V gene lookup returns CDR1 DFQATT and CDR2 SNEGSKA (reference sequence). The CDR3 coding sequence is TGCAGTGCTAGACGAGAGACCCAGTACTTC. Amino acids: CSARRETQYF.

This rearrangement joins TRBV29-1 to TRBJ2-2; the D gene is possibly TRBD2 (6 bases). V was clipped by 7 bases and J by 6 bases, with 9 bases between them. The CDR3 runs to 11 residues. In germline, CDR1 is SQVTM, CDR2 ANQGSEA. Here the CDR3 DNA reads TGCAGCGGGGGGGACCCCGGGGAGCTGTTTTTT. Translated: CSGGDPGELFF.

This clonotype was seen many times. The chain joins TRBV6-1 to TRBJ1-5; 7 bases are a match to TRBD1. The CDR3 totals 16 residues. Germline V lookup: CDR1 MNHNS, CDR2 SASEGT. V lost 7 bases, J lost 0 bases, and 9 bases stayed unmatched. CDR3 sequence (DNA): TGTGCCAGCACCTACGGGACAGATTATAGCAATCAGCCCCAGCATTTT. Translated, it gives CASTYGTDYSNQPQHF.

This clonotype was seen repeatedly, ten times or more. The chain links TRBV5-1 to TRBJ2-3; 9 positions agree with TRBD1. CDR3 length: 14 amino acids. V lost 4 bases and J lost 4; bases outside the gene matches: 4. The germline V gene encodes CDR1 SGHRS and CDR2 YFSETQ. The CDR3 DNA reads as TGCGCCAGCAGCACCGGACAGGGGCCAGATACGCAGTATTTT. Translation: CASSTGQGPDTQYF.

This clonotype appeared many times. J is TRBJ2-7 and V is TRBV9; no reliable D call. Germline CDR1 is SGDLS and CDR2 is YYNGEE. The CDR3 loop spans 14 amino acids. V shed 4 bases and J shed 6 bases, with 17 bases lying between them. DNA for the CDR3: TGTGCCAGCAGCCCAGCGTCATCAGGTGGCGAGCAGTACTTC. The encoded protein is CASSPASSGGEQYF.

There are many counts of this clonotype. The CDR3, as DNA: TGTGCCAGCAGTTTATCGGCCACCGGGGAGCTGTTTTTT. Its protein is CASSLSATGELFF. V gene TRBV12-3 or TRBV12-4 combines with J gene TRBJ2-2, with D unclear. The CDR3 is made up of 13 amino acids. Trimming removed 2 bases from V and 4 bases from J, with 5 bases in between.

The chain carries TRBV19 and TRBJ2-1; TRBD2 agrees at 8 bases. Trimming cost V 2 bases and J 9 bases; bases outside gene matches: 9. Germline-derived CDR1 and CDR2 are LNHDA and SQIVND (reference sequence). CDR3 size: 15 residues. Here the CDR3 DNA reads TGTGCCAGTAGTATAATAGGGGGACTAGAAGGTGAGCAGTTCTTC. Its translation is CASSIIGGLEGEQFF.

This clonotype has ten or more counts. The chain links TRBV7-9 to TRBJ2-7; D unresolved. CDR3 length: 12 amino acids. The V gene lost 1 base and the J gene lost 6 bases, with 7 bases spanning the gap. The V gene's germline CDR1 is SEHNR and CDR2 FQNEAQ (reference sequence). The CDR3 loop is CASSLERGEQYF. The CDR3 DNA follows: TGTGCCAGCAGCTTAGAAAGAGGCGAGCAGTACTTC.

This chain connects TRBV4-1 to TRBJ2-6; TRBD1 agrees at 9 bases. The trim removed 3 bases at V and 2 bases at J, leaving 11 bases unmatched. The CDR3 covers 19 residues. In germline, CDR1 is MGHRA, CDR2 YSYEKL. The CDR3 DNA is TGCGCCAGCAGCCACCCTACCGGGACAGGGTACCCTGGGGCCAACGTCCTGACTTTC. Amino acids: CASSHPTGTGYPGANVLTF.

This clonotype came up many times. The chain has TRBV4-1 and TRBJ2-5; TRBD1 is a possible D gene (5 bases). V lost 2 bases and J lost 0, with 10 bases in between. Germline assignment: CDR1 MGHRA and CDR2 YSYEKL. There are 15 residues in the CDR3. CDR3 nucleotides: TGCGCCAGCAGCCAACAGGGTTCGTACCAAGAGACCCAGTACTTC. Translated, it gives CASSQQGSYQETQYF.

This clonotype was counted only a few times. The rearrangement uses TRBV4-3 and TRBJ2-1, with no clear D. V dropped 0 bases and J dropped 3 bases, with 12 bases sitting between them. From germline, CDR1 is LGHNA and CDR2 YSLEER. CDR3 length equals 16 residues. CDR3 nucleotide sequence: TGCGCCAGCAGCCAAGATAGGGTATCCATCTACAATGAGCAGTTCTTC. It specifies CASSQDRVSIYNEQFF.

This clonotype was recorded many times. V usage is TRBV5-6 and J usage is TRBJ2-1; 7 nucleotides align to TRBD1. The V gene end was trimmed by 5 bases and the J gene end by 6 bases; junction bases not matched to a gene: 14. Germline V gene data show CDR1 as SGHDT and CDR2 as YYEEEE. This CDR3 contains 16 residues. CDR3 DNA sequence: TGTGCCAGCAGTTATGAAGGGGGCATTACGGGCAATGAGCAGTTCTTC. Residues: CASSYEGGITGNEQFF.

This clonotype was counted at least ten times. The chain joins TRBV12-3 or TRBV12-4 to TRBJ1-1, with D possibly TRBD1 on 6 matching bases. With 5 bases removed from V and 2 bases from J, the gap between germline ends came to 15 bases. This CDR3 region has 15 residues. CDR3 sequence reads: CASSGGEGGNTEAFF. DNA for the CDR3: TGTGCCAGCAGTGGGGGAGAGGGGGGTAACACTGAAGCTTTCTTT.

J is TRBJ1-1 and V is TRBV4-1; no clear D gene. Trimming left V 1 base short and J 7 bases short, with 7 bases between. Germline V gene sequence: CDR1 MGHRA, CDR2 YSYEKL. CDR3 length: 12 amino acids. The CDR3 nucleotides read TGCGCCAGCAGCCAAGGGTTCGGTGAAGCTTTCTTT. Translation gives CASSQGFGEAFF.

For this clonotype: This may be a read error, as it is one base from a much larger clone. The chain employs TRBV4-3 and TRBJ2-7, with a weak D call TRBD1 (5 bases). Trimming left V 2 bases short and J 1 base short, with 6 bases between. This CDR3 has 13 residues. Germline V gene lookup returns CDR1 LGHNA and CDR2 YSLEER. The CDR3 DNA reads as TGCGCCAGCAGCCAATACAGGTCCTACGAGCAGTACTTC. Protein product: CASSQYRSYEQYF.